The rows below give T cell receptor beta chains drawn from one sample of a study of cytomegalovirus exposure and HLA in healthy donors. Assay: immunoSEQ multiplex PCR; the TCRdb copy retains only in-frame clones and omits some. The sample has around 150,000 clones; over 60% are singletons. The sample consisted of PBMCs. These receptors all stem from a woman aged 25 to 39 in good health and CMV-seronegative. Both conserved end residues are part of each CDR3. A D gene is named only where the DNA matches it firmly. Size is stated for part of the rows, as once, few or many counts, or as a class when the clone is expanded.

.	.	TRBV30	TRBJ1-2	TGTGCCTGGTCACCTATGATCCGGGACATCTATCTACTTAACTATGGCTACACCTTC	CAWSPMIRDIYLLNYGYTF
.	.	TRBV14	TRBJ1-2	TGTGCCAGCAGCCAAGCCAGCTATGGCTACACCTTC	CASSQASYGYTF
.	.	TRBV7-2	TRBJ2-1	TGTGCCAGCAGCTCAGATGTCAGCTCCTACAATGAGCAGTTCTTC	CASSSDVSSYNEQFF
.	.	TRBV27	TRBJ2-1	TGTGCCAGCGCTCCTCGGGTCTCGAGCTCCTACAATGAGCAGTTCTTC	CASAPRVSSSYNEQFF
.	.	TRBV11-3	TRBJ2-1	TGTGCCAGCAGCACACCCTCGGGGGACAGCTCCTACAATGAGCAGTTCTTC	CASSTPSGDSSYNEQFF
.	.	TRBV6-1	TRBJ2-7	TGTGCCAGCAGTCGGGACACGGACGGATCCTACGAGCAGTACTTC	CASSRDTDGSYEQYF
.	TRBD2	TRBV7-9	TRBJ2-1	TGTGCCAGCAGCAGGACTAGCGGGGAGCAGTTCTTC	CASSRTSGEQFF
few	.	TRBV6-5	TRBJ2-3	TGTGCCAGCAGTCCCCCTGGGCTACCCCCATATACGCAGTATTTT	CASSPPGLPPYTQYF
.	TRBD2	TRBV7-9	TRBJ2-1	TGTGCCAGCAGCCCAGCACTAGCGGGGGCCCATGAGCAGTTCTTC	CASSPALAGAHEQFF
.	TRBD1	TRBV27	TRBJ1-5	TGTGCCAGCAGTTCCTGGGGACAGGCTCCCAATCAGCCCCAGCATTTT	CASSSWGQAPNQPQHF
.	TRBD2	TRBV27	TRBJ2-5	TGTGCCAGCAGGCCTACTAGCGGGGGGGCCTACGAGACCCAGTACTTC	CASRPTSGGAYETQYF
.	.	TRBV28	TRBJ2-1	TGTGCCAGCAGCCTCTCCTACAATGAGCAGTTCTTC	CASSLSYNEQFF
.	TRBD1	TRBV7-8	TRBJ1-2	TGTGCCAGCAGCTTCGACAGGGTAACTAACTATGGCTACACCTTC	CASSFDRVTNYGYTF
.	.	TRBV11-2	TRBJ2-7	TGTGCCAGCAGCTTAGGGGGAGGAAACTACGAGCAGTACTTC	CASSLGGGNYEQYF
.	TRBD2	TRBV7-2	TRBJ2-3	TGTGCCAGCAGCCTCGGGGGGACGGCCCTTGGTACGCAGTATTTT	CASSLGGTALGTQYF
.	.	TRBV15	TRBJ2-7	TGTGCCACCAGCAGAGATGGCCCCTACGAGCAGTACTTC	CATSRDGPYEQYF
.	TRBD1	TRBV5-1	TRBJ1-1	TGCGCCAGCAGCTTGCGGTGGGACAGGCGGGGCACTGAAGCTTTCTTT	CASSLRWDRRGTEAFF
once	.	TRBV4-3	TRBJ1-2	TGCGCCAGCAGCTCCACAGGGATGGGGGACTATGGCTACACCTTC	CASSSTGMGDYGYTF
few	TRBD1	TRBV30	TRBJ1-5	TGTGCCGGAAAAAGGACAGGGGATGTAGTAATGTGTCAGCCCCAGCATTTT	CAGKRTGDVVMCQPQHF
.	TRBD1	TRBV6-1	TRBJ1-5	TGTGCCAGCAGGCTGGGACAGGGAGGGATGCCCCAGCATTTT	CASRLGQGGMPQHF
.	.	TRBV2	TRBJ2-7	TGTGCCAGCAGTGGACTACTTGAGTACTTC	CASSGLLEYF